The 12 T cell receptor beta chains below were found in one sample sequenced in a study of cytomegalovirus exposure and HLA in healthy donors. A multiplex PCR was run with 60 Vbeta primers and 13 Jbeta primers. The assay was immunoSEQ multiplex PCR, and TCRdb's table has in-frame clones only and misses some. The sample records tens of thousands of clones, about 77% being singletons. The sequencing sample was made of PBMCs. These receptors were taken from a man between 60 and 75 years old in good health and CMV-seronegative.

In this sample, this clone turned up a few times. A read error may account for a junction end that differs from germline. V usage is TRBV6-1 and J usage is TRBJ1-1; the D is unclear. This CDR3 contains 16 residues. Germline-derived CDR1 and CDR2 are MNHNS and SASEGT. DNA of the CDR3: TGTGCCAGCAGTGAAAATTGGAGGATCGGGAACCCTGAAGCTTTCTTT. Translation gives CASSENWRIGNPEAFF.

The V and J genes are TRBV7-9 and TRBJ2-1, with TRBD1 identical over 8 bases. V lost 5 bases and J lost 7; bases outside the gene matches: 13. The CDR3 has 16 residues. The germline CDR1 and CDR2 sequences are SEHNR and FQNEAQ (reference sequence). CDR3 DNA sequence: TGTGCCAGCAGCCCCCAGGGGGCTGTGAGCGGGAATGAGCAGTTCTTC. Translated, it gives CASSPQGAVSGNEQFF.

The chain combines TRBV6-1 with TRBJ1-2; no reliable D call. CDR3 length equals 15 residues. The V end was cut by 2 bases, the J end by 3 bases, with 13 bases between. CDR1 is MNHNS and CDR2 is SASEGT in the germline V gene. The chain's CDR3 is CASSEWAYGDYGYTF. The CDR3 DNA follows: TGTGCCAGCAGTGAATGGGCTTACGGGGACTATGGCTACACCTTC.

This clone has just a few counts. This chain links TRBV6-1 with TRBJ1-2, with 7 bases aligning to TRBD1. The germline gives CDR1 MNHNS, CDR2 SASEGT. CDR3 length: 13 amino acids. J gave up 10 bases and V 6 bases, and 11 bases lay outside the gene matches. In DNA, the CDR3 is TGTGCCAGCAGCCTAGACAGGGATGGCGTCTACACCTTC. Amino acid sequence: CASSLDRDGVYTF.

The chain couples TRBV6-1 to TRBJ2-2, with 10 bases lining up with TRBD1. From germline, CDR1 is MNHNS and CDR2 SASEGT. This CDR3 spans 16 amino acids. V trimming: 4 bases; J trimming: 4 bases; junction bases outside the gene matches: 6. The CDR3 sequence: CASSARDRGGTGELFF. CDR3 sequence (DNA): TGTGCCAGCAGTGCCCGGGACAGGGGAGGCACCGGGGAGCTGTTTTTT.

This sequence joins TRBV30 and TRBJ1-6; tentative D call: TRBD1 (6 bases). This CDR3 has 15 amino acids. V dropped 2 bases and J dropped 5 bases, with 13 bases sitting between them. Looked up from germline, CDR1 is GTSNPN and CDR2 is SVGIG (reference sequence). The CDR3 DNA reads TGTGCCTGGAGTCCGGGACATATGAATAATTCACCCCTCCACTTT. Translating it yields CAWSPGHMNNSPLHF. Combining the CDR3 with reference TRBV30 and TRBJ1-6 gives the whole variable domain SQTIHQWPATLVQPVGSPLSLECTVEGTSNPNLYWYRQAAGRGLQLLFYSVGIGQISSEVPQNLSASRPQDRQFILSSKKLLLSDSGFYLCAWSPGHMNNSPLHFGNGTRLTVT.

The chain recombines TRBV27 with TRBJ2-3, with 9 bases that match TRBD2. The CDR3 totals 14 residues. V lost 8 bases to trimming and J lost 7 bases; unmatched junction nucleotides: 10. Germline assignment: CDR1 MNHEY and CDR2 SMNVEV (reference sequence). The CDR3 DNA reads TGTGCCAGCCGTCTGGGCGGGGGGGTAAATACGCAGTATTTT. This sequence encodes CASRLGGGVNTQYF.

This rearrangement joins TRBV7-9 to TRBJ2-7, with D maybe TRBD1 (6 bases). The length of the CDR3 is 14 residues. V was clipped by 0 bases and J by 7 bases, with 13 bases between them. The germline CDR1 and CDR2 sequences are SEHNR and FQNEAQ (reference sequence). The CDR3 loop is CASSLAGGGQEQYF. In nucleotides, the CDR3 is TGTGCCAGCAGCTTAGCGGGTGGGGGCCAGGAGCAGTACTTC.

The chain joins TRBV11-3 to TRBJ2-5, with 7 bases aligning to TRBD2. The CDR3 contains 14 residues. V shed 3 bases and J 2 bases; nucleotides not matched to a gene: 3. CDR1 and CDR2 (germline): SGHNT, YENEEA. DNA of the CDR3: TGTGCCAGCAGCTTGGGCGGGGGTCAAGAGACCCAGTACTTC. Translation: CASSLGGGQETQYF.

The chain carries TRBV15 and TRBJ1-5, with D possibly matching TRBD1 (5 bases). V lost 0 bases to trimming and J lost 7 bases, with 19 bases between them. This CDR3 is 17 amino acids long. Germline assignment: CDR1 LNHNV and CDR2 YYDKDF (reference sequence). CDR3 in amino acids: CATSRDNPLTVRQPQHF. CDR3 bases: TGTGCCACCAGCAGAGATAATCCCCTGACAGTTCGACAGCCCCAGCATTTT.

This chain joins TRBV18 and TRBJ1-4; the match to TRBD1 covers 7 bases. Per the germline V gene, CDR1 is KGHSH and CDR2 is LQKENI. This CDR3 is built from 13 residues. With V trimmed by 3 bases and J by 8 bases, 3 bases remained unmatched. The DNA of the CDR3 is TGTGCCAGCTCACCGGGGACAGACGAAAAACTGTTTTTT. Amino acids: CASSPGTDEKLFF.

This clone came up a few times. The chain carries TRBV9 and TRBJ1-2; possibly TRBD1 for D (5 bases). Germline V gene sequence: CDR1 SGDLS, CDR2 YYNGEE. The germline V and J ends were trimmed by 2 bases and 6 bases, with 14 bases remaining between them. The CDR3 is 14 amino acids. CDR3 protein: CASSVDSGMDGYTF. The DNA for the CDR3 is TGTGCCAGCAGCGTTGACAGTGGTATGGATGGCTACACCTTC.